Below, 28 T cell receptor beta chains from the same sample are listed, as sequenced in a study of blood T cell repertoires in COVID-19. The protocol was immunoSEQ multiplex PCR, while the TCRdb copy is restricted to in-frame clones and leaves out a portion. This repertoire shows fewer than 100,000 clones, roughly 91% found once; its top ten account for 1.9%. The specimen sequenced was peripheral blood. The receptors originated from a woman in her 50s in a cohort sampled during active COVID-19.

This sequence joins TRBV19 and TRBJ1-6; D not resolved. Trimming pared 3 bases from V and 0 bases from J, leaving 12 bases between. Germline V gene data show CDR1 as LNHDA and CDR2 as SQIVND (reference sequence). The CDR3 loop spans 17 amino acids. The chain's CDR3 is CASSMRDRSSYNSPLHF. CDR3 DNA: TGTGCCAGTAGTATGAGAGACCGGAGCTCCTATAATTCACCCCTCCACTTT.

The genes are TRBV20-1 and TRBJ1-1, with D possibly matching TRBD1 (5 bases). V was clipped by 3 bases and J by 10 bases, with 12 bases between them. The CDR3 covers 11 residues. CDR1 DFQATT and CDR2 SNEGSKA come from the germline V gene (reference sequence). CDR3 loop: CSASPDRIAFF. The CDR3 coding sequence is TGCAGTGCTAGCCCCGACAGAATAGCTTTCTTT.

J is TRBJ2-1 and V is TRBV5-1, with 15 bases fitting TRBD2. Trimming cost V 9 bases and J 8 bases; bases outside gene matches: 3. Germline assignment: CDR1 SGHRS and CDR2 YFSETQ. CDR3 size: 13 residues. The CDR3 spells CANGTSGRYEQFF. The CDR3 nucleotides read TGCGCCAACGGGACTAGCGGGAGGTATGAGCAGTTCTTC.

V and J are TRBV28 and TRBJ2-7, with D possibly being TRBD2 (6 bases). V was trimmed by 3 bases and J by 3 bases, leaving 15 bases between them. The CDR3 is 15 residues long. Germline CDR1 reads MDHEN; CDR2 reads SYDVKM. The CDR3, as DNA: TGTGCCAGCAGTTTGACTGCTGCGGGAAACTACGAGCAGTACTTC. Translation: CASSLTAAGNYEQYF.

The chain uses TRBV7-9 and TRBJ2-3, with TRBD1 as a possible D gene (6 bases). Trimming shortened V by 5 bases and J by 1 base, and 10 bases separated the two germline ends. CDR1 and CDR2 (germline): SEHNR, FQNEAQ (reference sequence). The CDR3 is made up of 14 amino acids. The chain's CDR3 is CASSLWTGTDTQYF. DNA of the CDR3: TGTGCCAGCAGCCTCTGGACAGGCACAGATACGCAGTATTTT.

This clone was recorded once. At one boundary the junction diverges from the germline segment, which might be a read error. This chain links TRBV7-7 with TRBJ2-1, with 8 bases matching TRBD1. CDR3 length: 13 amino acids. CDR1 is SSHAT, CDR2 FNYEAQ, per germline (reference sequence). CDR3 in amino acids: CASSPDRVNEQFF. DNA for the CDR3: TGTGCTAGCAGCCCGGACAGGGTCAATGAGCAGTTCTTC.

The chain is built from TRBV5-1 and TRBJ2-1, with 7 positions matching TRBD2. There are 18 residues in the CDR3. Trimming at V came to 1 base and at J to 8 bases, leaving 18 bases not matched to a gene. Germline CDR1 reads SGHRS; CDR2 reads YFSETQ. CDR3 region: CASSLNPARARERYEQFF. The DNA for the CDR3 is TGCGCCAGCAGCTTGAACCCCGCCCGGGCGCGGGAGAGGTATGAGCAGTTCTTC.

The chain recombines TRBV4-1 with TRBJ1-2; D perhaps matches TRBD1 (5 bases). The germline V gene encodes CDR1 MGHRA and CDR2 YSYEKL. The germline V and J ends were trimmed by 4 bases and 7 bases, with 7 bases remaining between them. The CDR3 is 11 amino acids. This CDR3 reads CASSLGGGYTF. As DNA, the CDR3 is TGCGCCAGCAGCCTGGGGGGTGGCTACACCTTC.

The CDR3 nucleotides are TGCGCCAGCAGCTTGGGACAGGGTGGTGGTGAGCAGTTCTTC. Its protein is CASSLGQGGGEQFF. This rearrangement joins TRBV5-1 to TRBJ2-1; the match to TRBD1 covers 7 bases. Germline values: CDR1 SGHRS, CDR2 YFSETQ. The trim removed 0 bases at V and 9 bases at J, leaving 6 bases unmatched. The CDR3 sequence is 14 residues long.

In its sample, this clone was seen once. The chain links TRBV12-3 or TRBV12-4 to TRBJ1-1, with D maybe TRBD1 (5 bases). Trimming shortened V by 6 bases and J by 7 bases, and 12 bases separated the two germline ends. The CDR3 loop spans 12 amino acids. Here the CDR3 reads CASRLWGGEAFF. The CDR3 coding sequence is TGTGCCAGCAGGCTCTGGGGCGGTGAAGCTTTCTTT.

V and J are TRBV4-1 and TRBJ2-3, with 7 bases fitting TRBD2. Germline V CDR1 and CDR2: MGHRA, YSYEKL. Trimming cost V 3 bases and J 2 bases; bases outside gene matches: 11. The CDR3 is made up of 17 amino acids. The CDR3 sequence: CASSQAASAGVTDTQYF. The CDR3 DNA reads TGCGCCAGCAGCCAGGCAGCATCGGCGGGGGTCACAGATACGCAGTATTTT.

The gene calls are TRBV5-6 and TRBJ1-4; 9 bases match TRBD1. Germline V gives CDR1 SGHDT, CDR2 YYEEEE. The CDR3 has 14 residues. V trimming: 3 bases; J trimming: 5 bases; junction bases outside the gene matches: 2. CDR3 nucleotide sequence: TGTGCCAGCAGCTCCGGGACAGGGAATGAAAAACTGTTTTTT. Protein sequence: CASSSGTGNEKLFF.

This chain links TRBV20-1 with TRBJ1-1; D not certain. This CDR3 has 13 residues. The V and J ends lost 5 bases and 5 bases respectively, with 15 bases between them. From germline, CDR1 is DFQATT and CDR2 SNEGSKA (reference sequence). CDR3 in amino acids: CSARGGELTEAFF. The CDR3 DNA reads TGCAGTGCTCGTGGCGGGGAATTGACTGAAGCTTTCTTT.

This chain uses TRBV28 with TRBJ1-2; D unclear. Trimming removed 7 bases from V and 2 bases from J, with 5 bases in between. CDR3 length: 11 residues. Per germline, CDR1 MDHEN and CDR2 SYDVKM. The CDR3 coding sequence is TGTGCCAGCACAGAAAACTATGGCTACACCTTC. Residues: CASTENYGYTF.

In its sample, this clone was seen once. The CDR3 nucleotides read TGCAGCGTTGGAGGCGGGAGCCTTTTCGGCGCTGAAGCTTTCTTT. Protein: CSVGGGSLFGAEAFF. The V and J genes are TRBV29-1 and TRBJ1-1; the D is unclear. Germline CDR1 SQVTM, CDR2 ANQGSEA. The V end lost 4 bases, the J end lost 6 bases, and 21 bases lay between the germline ends. This CDR3 is 15 amino acids long.

This clone was observed a handful of times. V is TRBV5-6 and J is TRBJ2-7; 8 bases line up with TRBD1. CDR3 length equals 16 residues. With 2 bases clipped from V and 3 bases from J, the junction kept 10 bases outside the gene matches. Germline assignment: CDR1 SGHDT and CDR2 YYEEEE. CDR3 nucleotide sequence: TGTGCCAGCAGCTTATCTTGGACAGGGAGGAGCTACGAGCAGTACTTC. Protein sequence: CASSLSWTGRSYEQYF.

The chain carries TRBV9 and TRBJ1-4; possibly TRBD1 for D (5 bases). The CDR3 is 15 amino acids. From germline, CDR1 is SGDLS and CDR2 YYNGEE. The V end lost 3 bases, the J end lost 4 bases, and 13 bases lay between the germline ends. The CDR3 spells CASSGRQSFNEKLFF. The CDR3 nucleotides are TGTGCCAGCAGCGGGCGACAGTCTTTTAATGAAAAACTGTTTTTT.

The chain uses TRBV6-1 and TRBJ1-1; 10 bases are a match to TRBD1. Germline trimming cut 3 bases from V and 4 bases from J; bases unmatched to any gene: 14. The CDR3 runs 18 residues. The germline gives CDR1 MNHNS, CDR2 SASEGT. The CDR3 coding sequence is TGTGCCAGCAGTGACAGCGACAGGGGGCTATATAGGAGCACTGAAGCTTTCTTT. Amino acids: CASSDSDRGLYRSTEAFF.

CDR3 in amino acids: CASSLGNREGHEQFF. CDR3 nucleotides: TGCGCCAGCAGCTTGGGAAACCGGGAGGGCCATGAGCAGTTCTTC. This rearrangement joins TRBV5-1 to TRBJ2-1; 8 bases agree with TRBD2. The CDR3 extends over 15 amino acids. Germline V CDR1 and CDR2: SGHRS, YFSETQ. The ends lost 0 bases at V and 8 bases at J; junction bases unmatched: 7.

The chain couples TRBV5-4 to TRBJ1-1; D not certain. Germline CDR1 and CDR2: SGHNT and YYREEE (reference sequence). This CDR3 spans 16 amino acids. V was shortened by 0 bases and J by 1 base, with 13 bases between the two germline ends. CDR3 loop: CASSLGNSPWNTEAFF. Written as DNA, the CDR3 is TGTGCCAGCAGCTTGGGAAACTCTCCCTGGAACACTGAAGCTTTCTTT.

The chain couples TRBV6-5 to TRBJ1-4; a possible D gene is TRBD1 (5 bases). The CDR3 spans 14 residues. Trimming removed 4 bases at V and 6 bases at J, with 12 bases between. Germline V gene sequence: CDR1 MNHEY, CDR2 SVGAGI. The DNA for the CDR3 is TGTGCCAGCAGTTCGGTCGGCAGGGATGAAAAACTGTTTTTT. Its protein is CASSSVGRDEKLFF.

This chain joins TRBV7-2 and TRBJ2-7; 7 bases map to TRBD2. Losses at the gene ends were 1 base for V and 5 bases for J; bases not matched to a gene: 11. The CDR3 loop spans 16 amino acids. Germline V CDR1 and CDR2: SGHTA, FQGNSA. CDR3 region: CASSLGLGEGQNEQYF. In nucleotides, the CDR3 is TGTGCCAGCAGCTTAGGTTTGGGGGAGGGTCAAAACGAGCAGTACTTC.

This chain uses TRBV11-1 with TRBJ1-2; D is ambiguous. The CDR3 is 13 amino acids. V shed 3 bases and J shed 4 bases, with 9 bases lying between them. Germline CDR1 is SGHAT and CDR2 is FQDESV (reference sequence). DNA of the CDR3: TGTGCCAGCAGCTTTGGTCGGGGCTATGGCTACACCTTC. It translates to CASSFGRGYGYTF.

This clone was observed a single time. Other DNA sequences in this specimen translate into the identical CDR3. The chain couples TRBV4-1 to TRBJ2-7; 7 positions agree with TRBD2. V shed 0 bases and J 6 bases; nucleotides not matched to a gene: 11. The CDR3 spans 16 residues. From germline, CDR1 is MGHRA and CDR2 YSYEKL. The chain's CDR3 is CASSQEKPGGELEQYF. The DNA of the CDR3 is TGCGCCAGCAGCCAAGAAAAGCCGGGGGGAGAGCTCGAGCAGTACTTC.

This rearrangement joins TRBV5-1 to TRBJ1-5; D uncertain. This CDR3 comprises 12 residues. The V end was cut by 8 bases, the J end by 0 bases, with 6 bases between. Germline CDR1 SGHRS, CDR2 YFSETQ. The CDR3 DNA sequence: TGCGCCAGACATTATAGCAATCAGCCCCAGCATTTT. Its protein product is CARHYSNQPQHF.

This clone has just one count. The chain has TRBV20-1 and TRBJ1-1; D possibly corresponds to TRBD1 (5 bases). The CDR3 is 12 amino acids. CDR1 is DFQATT and CDR2 is SNEGSKA in the germline V gene (reference sequence). Between the trimmed V and J ends, which lost 3 bases and 8 bases, there was a span of 13 bases. CDR3 sequence reads: CSASGAQVEAFF. The CDR3 region has the DNA TGCAGTGCTAGTGGGGCCCAGGTCGAAGCTTTCTTT.

This chain uses TRBV4-1 with TRBJ2-3, with 8 bases identical to TRBD1. V was pared by 1 base and J by 2 bases, with 11 bases of the junction left unmatched. The CDR3 runs to 18 residues. Per germline, CDR1 MGHRA and CDR2 YSYEKL. The CDR3 DNA sequence: TGCGCCAGCAGCCAAGTTTCGGCCGGACAGGGCAACACAGATACGCAGTATTTT. Its translation is CASSQVSAGQGNTDTQYF.

J is TRBJ2-1 and V is TRBV15; TRBD2 might be the D (5 bases). CDR1 and CDR2 (germline): LNHNV, YYDKDF (reference sequence). The CDR3 runs 16 residues. The V end was cut by 0 bases, the J end by 3 bases, with 12 bases between. This CDR3 is CATSRDPSGNYNEQFF. In nucleotides, the CDR3 is TGTGCCACCAGCAGAGATCCGAGCGGTAACTACAATGAGCAGTTCTTC.